The clone carrying this T cell receptor (beta chain) was detected many times. What it recognizes is unknown. TCRdb analysed the PCR reads with MiXCR anew, one entry per CDR3 protein. Among about 640,000 distinct CDR3 sequences listed, around 20% were seen once. The entry originates in a study of molecular identifiers for immune sequencing clone quantification. About the research overall: Replicates split RNA from about 20,000 or 100,000 naive CD8 cells five ways, and the researchers sequenced four portions.

Study-wide results and limits: Clones exceeding 20 RNA copies carried over 97% of effector molecules but under 1% of naive-cell molecules.

The sample comprised naive CD8+ T cells from blood, with Jurkat cell RNA spiked in. Regarding subset: FACS-sorted CD8+CD4-CCR7+CD45RA+ naive T cells. The TCR was taken from a human donor in good health. Some libraries in this study had Jurkat cell RNA spiked in.

Here the CDR3 reads CASVEGFTEAFF. The DNA for the CDR3 is TGTGCCAGCGTCGAGGGGTTCACTGAAGCTTTCTTT. V gene TRBV7-9 combines with J gene TRBJ1-1; D is possibly TRBD1 (5 bases). Germline CDR1 reads SEHNR; CDR2 reads FQNEAQ (reference sequence). This CDR3 has 12 amino acids. The V and J ends lost 8 bases and 4 bases respectively, with 11 bases between them.